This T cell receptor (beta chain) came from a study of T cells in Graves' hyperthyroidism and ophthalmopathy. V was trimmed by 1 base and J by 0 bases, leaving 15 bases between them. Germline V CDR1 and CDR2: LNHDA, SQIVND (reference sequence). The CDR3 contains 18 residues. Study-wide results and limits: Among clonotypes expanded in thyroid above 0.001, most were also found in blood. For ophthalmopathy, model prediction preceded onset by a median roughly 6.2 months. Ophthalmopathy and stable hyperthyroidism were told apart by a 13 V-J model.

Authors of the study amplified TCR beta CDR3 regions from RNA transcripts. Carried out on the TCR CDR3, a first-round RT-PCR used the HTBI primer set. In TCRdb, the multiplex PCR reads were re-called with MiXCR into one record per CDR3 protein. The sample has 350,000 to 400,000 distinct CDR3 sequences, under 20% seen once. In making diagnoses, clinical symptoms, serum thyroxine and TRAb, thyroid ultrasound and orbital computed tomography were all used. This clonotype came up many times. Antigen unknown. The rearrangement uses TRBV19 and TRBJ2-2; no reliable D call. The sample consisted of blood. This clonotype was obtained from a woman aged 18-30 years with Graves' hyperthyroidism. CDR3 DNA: TGTGCCAGTAGTATAGTTAAGGACCTACTCGCGAACACCGGGGAGCTGTTTTTT. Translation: CASSIVKDLLANTGELFF.